This TCR beta chain was captured in a study of patients and donors after allogeneic stem cell transplantation. Germline trimming cut 0 bases from V and 10 bases from J; bases unmatched to any gene: 6. Germline-derived CDR1 and CDR2 are DFQATT and SNEGSKA (reference sequence). This CDR3 has 13 amino acids. A single record per CDR3 protein comes from TCRdb applying MiXCR to the RT-PCR reads. The sample contains about 210,000 distinct CDR3 sequences, 35% to 45% of which appear only once. This clonotype showed up just a few times. The rearrangement links TRBV20-1 to TRBJ1-5; TRBD1 matches 7 bases. The origin of this receptor is a human donor who was either an allogeneic HSCT recipient or a stem cell or donor lymphocyte infusion donor (not recorded which). It is not recorded whose cells these are; they may come from a transplant donor. The specimen was blood, either unsorted or a sorted T cell fraction (not recorded which). The CDR3 DNA follows: TGCAGTGCTAGAGAACAGGGGAGTCTACCCCAGCATTTT. This gives the protein CSAREQGSLPQHF.